These T cell receptor beta chains were read from a single sample in a study of shared clonotypes between healthy human individuals. Sequencing used immunoSEQ multiplex PCR; TCRdb keeps in-frame clones, though not all of them. This sample yields approximately 2.1 million clones, of which just over 90% are seen a single time; 0.39% belongs to the top ten. Input material: naive CD4+ T cells from PBMCs. These TCRs come from a man aged 18 to 29 in good health. Some clones in this sample may be carry-over from other donors' samples. CDR3s include the opening cysteine and the closing phenylalanine or tryptophan. A D gene is named only where the DNA matches it firmly. Size values are once, few and many counts, or a class for expanded clones, and some rows have none.

>TRBD1|TRBJ2-5|TRBV7-9|NA
CASSKTGAEETQYF
TGTGCCAGCAGCAAGACAGGGGCAGAAGAGACCCAGTACTTC
>NA|TRBJ1-3|TRBV27|NA
CASSSWGALGNTIYF
TGTGCCAGCAGTTCTTGGGGGGCGCTTGGAAACACCATATATTTT
>NA|TRBJ1-5|TRBV28|NA
CASSLTLLSNQPQHF
TGTGCCAGCAGTTTAACACTCCTCAGCAATCAGCCCCAGCATTTT
>NA|TRBJ1-4|TRBV5-1|few
CASSLVGLDEKLFF
TGCGCCAGCAGCTTGGTAGGGTTGGATGAAAAACTGTTTTTT
>TRBD1|TRBJ2-5|TRBV4-2|NA
CASSQRGQEETQYF
TGTGCCAGCAGCCAAAGGGGACAGGAGGAGACCCAGTACTTC
>NA|TRBJ1-3|TRBV4-1|NA
CASSQIRLGGNTIYF
TGCGCCAGCAGCCAAATCAGGCTTGGGGGAAACACCATATATTTT
>NA|TRBJ2-3|TRBV6-5|NA
CASRIGGRTDTQYF
TGTGCCAGCAGAATTGGAGGCCGCACAGATACGCAGTATTTT
>TRBD1|TRBJ2-7|TRBV6-1|NA
CASTPRGTDYEQYF
TGTGCCAGCACCCCCCGAGGGACAGACTACGAGCAGTACTTC
>TRBD2|TRBJ2-3|TRBV27|NA
CASSLSAGADGTQYF
TGTGCCAGCAGTTTATCCGCGGGAGCGGATGGTACGCAGTATTTT
>NA|TRBJ2-7|TRBV6-5|NA
CASSYFPGVGEQYF
TGTGCCAGCAGTTACTTTCCGGGAGTGGGAGAGCAGTACTTC
>TRBD1|TRBJ1-1|TRBV2|few
CASGGTGGTEAFF
TGTGCCAGCGGCGGGACAGGGGGGACTGAAGCTTTCTTT
>NA|TRBJ2-3|TRBV15|NA
CATSLGQPRDTQYF
TGTGCCACCAGTCTCGGCCAACCGAGGGATACGCAGTATTTT
>NA|TRBJ2-7|TRBV6-5|NA
CASTRTDSYEQYF
TGTGCCAGCACCCGGACAGACTCCTACGAGCAGTACTTC
>NA|TRBJ2-2|TRBV11-1|NA
CASSLRATGELFF
TGTGCCAGCAGCCTACGGGCCACCGGGGAGCTGTTTTTT
>TRBD1|TRBJ2-1|TRBV7-8|NA
CASSSRRFPGGPNRGTQPRFF
TGTGCCAGCAGCTCCCGAAGGTTCCCCGGAGGGCCAAACAGGGGGACACAACCCCGGTTCTTC
>NA|TRBJ2-3|TRBV6-5|once
CASRRGAARGDTQYF
TGTGCCAGCAGGAGGGGGGCAGCCCGGGGAGATACGCAGTATTTT
>NA|TRBJ2-1|TRBV30|NA
CAWSVRGNEQFF
TGTGCCTGGAGTGTCCGGGGGAATGAGCAGTTCTTC
>NA|TRBJ2-5|TRBV7-2|NA
CASSAGGAQETQYF
TGTGCCAGCAGTGCAGGGGGGGCCCAAGAGACCCAGTACTTC
>TRBD2|TRBJ2-3|TRBV5-1|once
CASSLGTTSGSTDTQYF
TGCGCCAGCAGCTTAGGCACGACTAGCGGGAGCACAGATACGCAGTATTTT
>NA|TRBJ2-3|TRBV18|few
CASSPRGDTQYF
TGTGCCAGCTCACCACGGGGGGATACGCAGTATTTT
>NA|TRBJ2-1|TRBV18|NA
CASSPQGNNEQFF
TGTGCCAGCTCACCACAGGGCAACAATGAGCAGTTCTTC
>TRBD2|TRBJ2-7|TRBV5-1|NA
CASSPPVGLAGEIAYF
TGCGCCAGCAGCCCACCCGTGGGACTAGCGGGAGAAATAGCGTACTTC
>TRBD2|TRBJ2-7|TRBV28|NA
CASSLWSGRGTYEQYF
TGTGCCAGCAGTTTGTGGAGCGGGAGAGGCACCTACGAGCAGTACTTC
>NA|TRBJ2-3|TRBV30|NA
CAWSPGPDSTQYF
TGTGCCTGGAGTCCGGGACCGGATAGTACGCAGTATTTT
>NA|TRBJ1-2|TRBV28|NA
CASRGQGRSYGYTF
TGTGCCAGTCGAGGGCAGGGGCGAAGCTATGGCTACACCTTC
>TRBD1|TRBJ2-5|TRBV11-2|NA
CASSFSFSGQGFRETQYF
TGTGCCAGCAGCTTCTCTTTTTCGGGACAGGGTTTTCGAGAGACCCAGTACTTC
>NA|TRBJ1-5|TRBV12-5|NA
CASGFRGNQPQHF
TGTGCTAGTGGTTTCCGGGGGAATCAGCCCCAGCATTTT
>TRBD2|TRBJ2-1|TRBV2|NA
CASVPGLAGPHEQFF
TGTGCCAGCGTACCGGGACTAGCGGGACCCCATGAGCAGTTCTTC
>TRBD1|TRBJ1-1|TRBV19|NA
CASRIPVSTGATTEAFF
TGTGCCAGTAGAATACCGGTTAGTACAGGGGCGACGACTGAAGCTTTCTTT
>NA|TRBJ1-2|TRBV28|NA
CASSFSVKGNYGYTF
TGTGCCAGCAGTTTCTCGGTTAAGGGAAACTATGGCTACACCTTC
>TRBD1|TRBJ1-4|TRBV7-2|NA
CASSKRQGASNEKLFF
TGTGCCAGCAGTAAGAGACAGGGGGCGAGTAATGAAAAACTGTTTTTT
>NA|TRBJ2-2|TRBV7-9|NA
CASSSPSGRPNTGELFF
TGTGCCAGCAGCTCCCCGAGTGGGAGGCCCAACACCGGGGAGCTGTTTTTT
>NA|TRBJ2-7|TRBV6-5|NA
CASSRQGGGEQYF
TGTGCCAGCAGTCGCCAGGGGGGGGGCGAGCAGTACTTC
>NA|TRBJ2-3|TRBV7-2|once
CASGWGYSTDTQYF
TGTGCCAGCGGTTGGGGGTACAGCACAGATACGCAGTATTTT
>TRBD1|TRBJ2-5|TRBV5-1|NA
CASSLSGTGFGETQYF
TGCGCCAGCAGCTTGTCCGGGACAGGGTTCGGAGAGACCCAGTACTTC
>TRBD2|TRBJ2-7|TRBV7-2|NA
CASSLDSGSRGYEQYF
TGTGCCAGCAGCTTAGATAGCGGGAGTCGGGGATACGAGCAGTACTTC
>NA|TRBJ1-3|TRBV9|NA
CASSPRVQRDTIYF
TGTGCCAGCAGCCCCCGGGTCCAGAGGGACACCATATATTTT
>NA|TRBJ1-1|TRBV10-3|NA
CAISPGGSPWGTEAFF
TGTGCCATCAGCCCCGGGGGATCTCCGTGGGGCACTGAAGCTTTCTTT
>NA|TRBJ2-1|TRBV30|NA
CAWGPGGWEQFF
TGTGCCTGGGGTCCCGGGGGTTGGGAGCAGTTCTTC
>NA|TRBJ2-7|TRBV5-5|NA
CASSLGGTSSYEQYF
TGTGCCAGCAGCTTGGGCGGGACGAGCTCCTACGAGCAGTACTTC
>TRBD2|TRBJ2-5|TRBV7-9|NA
CASSLAWGRAGGPGETQYF
TGTGCCAGCAGCTTAGCCTGGGGTCGAGCGGGAGGGCCCGGGGAGACCCAGTACTTC
>TRBD2|TRBJ2-7|TRBV28|NA
CAIGLAGGSYEQYF
TGTGCCATCGGACTAGCGGGGGGCTCCTACGAGCAGTACTTC
>NA|TRBJ2-5|TRBV27|once
CASRSAGLETQYF
TGTGCCAGCCGCTCGGCGGGACTCGAGACCCAGTACTTC
>NA|TRBJ1-4|TRBV7-9|once
CASSLSNTNEKLFF
TGTGCCAGCAGCTTAAGTAACACAAATGAAAAACTGTTTTTT
>TRBD1|TRBJ1-1|TRBV5-4|NA
CASSLEKTGMPEAFF
TGTGCCAGCAGCTTGGAAAAGACAGGGATGCCTGAAGCTTTCTTT